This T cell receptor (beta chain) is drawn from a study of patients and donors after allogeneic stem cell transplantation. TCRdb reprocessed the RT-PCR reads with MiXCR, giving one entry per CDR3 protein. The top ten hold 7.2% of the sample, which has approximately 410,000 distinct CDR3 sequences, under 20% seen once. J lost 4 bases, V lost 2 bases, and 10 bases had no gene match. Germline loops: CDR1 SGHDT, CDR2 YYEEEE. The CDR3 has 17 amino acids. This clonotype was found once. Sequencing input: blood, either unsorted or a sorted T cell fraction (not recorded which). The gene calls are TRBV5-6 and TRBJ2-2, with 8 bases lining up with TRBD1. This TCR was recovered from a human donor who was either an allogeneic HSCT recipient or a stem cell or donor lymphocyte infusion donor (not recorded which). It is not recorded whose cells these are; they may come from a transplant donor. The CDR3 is CASSFPSGRGPTGELFF. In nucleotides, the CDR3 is TGTGCCAGCAGCTTTCCCTCCGGCAGGGGGCCCACCGGGGAGCTGTTTTTT.